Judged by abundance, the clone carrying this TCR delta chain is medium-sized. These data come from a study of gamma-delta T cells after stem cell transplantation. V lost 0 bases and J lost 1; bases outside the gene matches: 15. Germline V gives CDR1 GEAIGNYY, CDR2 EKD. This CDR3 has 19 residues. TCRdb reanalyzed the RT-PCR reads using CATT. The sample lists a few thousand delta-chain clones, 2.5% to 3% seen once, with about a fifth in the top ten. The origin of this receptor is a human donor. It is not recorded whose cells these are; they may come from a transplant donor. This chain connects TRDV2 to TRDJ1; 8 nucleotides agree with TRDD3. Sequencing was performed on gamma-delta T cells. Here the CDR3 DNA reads TGTGCCTGTGACACCTTGGGTACTGGGGGGGAATGGACCACCGATAAACTCATCTTT. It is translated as CACDTLGTGGEWTTDKLIF.